A selection of T cell receptor beta chains follows, all from one sample in a study of vaccination and CD4 T cells after COVID-19. Each CDR3 protein is one row after TCRdb ran MiXCR on the PCR reads. Found here are about 18,000 distinct CDR3 sequences, 62% of them singletons; the top ten hold 0.85% to 1.3%. Specimen: CD4+ T cells from blood, collected before SARS-CoV-2 vaccination. The receptor set was obtained from a human donor who had recovered from COVID-19. The CDR3 runs from the conserved cysteine through the conserved F or W. A D gene is named only where the DNA matches it firmly. Not every row has a clone size; where given, it reads once, few, many or a size class.

j_gene,v_gene,d_gene,abundance,CDR3aa,CDR3nt
TRBJ2-1,TRBV7-2,TRBD2,-,CASSSQTSGSYNEQFF,TGTGCCAGCAGCTCCCAGACTAGCGGGTCTTACAATGAGCAGTTCTTC
TRBJ1-6,TRBV4-3,-,-,CASSPGVRDSPLHF,TGCGCCAGCAGCCCAGGGGTTAGGGATTCACCCCTCCACTTT
TRBJ1-2,TRBV28,-,once,CASGSFNYGYTF,TGTGCCAGCGGCAGCTTTAACTATGGCTACACCTTC
TRBJ2-1,TRBV20-1,-,-,CSARDLRSAHNEQFF,TGCAGTGCTAGAGATTTGCGTAGCGCTCACAATGAGCAGTTCTTC
TRBJ2-2,TRBV7-2,-,few,CASRPPAVNTGELFF,TGTGCCAGCAGGCCCCCAGCGGTTAACACCGGGGAGCTGTTTTTT
TRBJ1-2,TRBV10-2,TRBD1,-,CASMRDSYGYTF,TGCGCCAGCATGAGGGACAGCTATGGCTACACCTTC
TRBJ1-1,TRBV5-6,-,-,CASSSVTEAFF,TGTGCCAGCAGCTCTGTCACTGAAGCTTTCTTT
TRBJ2-5,TRBV7-6,-,-,CASRRFLSDETQYF,TGTGCCAGCAGGCGCTTTTTAAGTGATGAGACCCAGTACTTC
TRBJ1-4,TRBV20-1,-,-,CSTTGTANEKLFF,TGCAGTACAACCGGGACGGCAAATGAAAAACTGTTTTTT
TRBJ1-2,TRBV6-5,-,-,CASSYSLAGYTF,TGTGCCAGCAGTTACTCCCTAGCTGGCTACACCTTC
TRBJ2-1,TRBV20-1,-,-,CSSPSGSHRQDEQFF,TGCAGCTCCCCCTCGGGTTCTCATCGTCAGGATGAGCAGTTCTTC
TRBJ2-2,TRBV24-1,-,once,CATSQDTGELFF,TGTGCCACCAGTCAAGACACAGGGGAGCTGTTTTTT
TRBJ2-5,TRBV7-9,TRBD2,-,CASSLGSGRAQETQYF,TGTGCCAGCAGCTTAGGGAGCGGGAGAGCTCAAGAGACCCAGTACTTC
TRBJ1-1,TRBV7-9,-,few,CASSLVAQTEAFF,TGTGCCAGCAGCTTAGTGGCCCAGACTGAAGCTTTCTTT
TRBJ2-3,TRBV19,-,-,CASSVGFTDTQYF,TGTGCCAGTAGTGTGGGGTTCACAGATACGCAGTATTTT
TRBJ2-1,TRBV6-1,-,-,CASTKEGMRNEQFF,TGTGCCAGCACCAAAGAGGGGATGCGGAATGAGCAGTTCTTC
TRBJ2-3,TRBV15,-,-,CATSRDSASSTDTQYF,TGTGCCACCAGCAGAGATTCGGCCTCTAGCACAGATACGCAGTATTTT
TRBJ2-2,TRBV7-9,-,-,CASSLSNKATGDTGELFF,TGTGCCAGCAGCTTGTCAAACAAGGCGACAGGAGACACCGGGGAGCTGTTTTTT
TRBJ2-6,TRBV12-3/TRBV12-4,-,-,CASSFPRTGTEGNVLTF,TGTGCCAGCAGTTTCCCTCGGACTGGGACTGAAGGCAACGTCCTGACTTTC
TRBJ2-4,TRBV6-2/TRBV6-3,-,-,CASTDGVDIQYF,TGTGCCAGCACTGACGGGGTGGACATTCAGTACTTC
TRBJ2-3,TRBV20-1,-,-,CSASWFGWGSTDTQYF,TGCAGTGCTAGTTGGTTTGGGTGGGGTAGCACAGATACGCAGTATTTT
TRBJ2-7,TRBV2,TRBD1,-,CASSNRGAFSYEQYF,TGTGCCAGCAGTAACAGGGGTGCTTTTTCCTACGAGCAGTACTTC
TRBJ2-1,TRBV19,TRBD2,-,CASTRRAGDSYNEQFF,TGTGCCAGTACAAGGAGAGCGGGAGATTCCTACAATGAGCAGTTCTTC
TRBJ1-2,TRBV24-1,TRBD1,few,CATSDLLPGQGFRYTF,TGTGCCACCAGTGATTTGTTGCCGGGACAGGGGTTTCGCTACACCTTC
TRBJ1-2,TRBV10-1,-,few,CASRATEPMTGTHGYTF,TGCGCCAGCAGAGCTACGGAACCTATGACGGGGACCCATGGCTACACCTTC
TRBJ1-1,TRBV12-3/TRBV12-4,TRBD1,-,CASSPTGWNTEAFF,TGTGCCAGCAGCCCGACAGGGTGGAACACTGAAGCTTTCTTT
TRBJ2-7,TRBV28,-,-,CASSLSLYEQYF,TGTGCCAGCAGCTTATCTCTTTACGAGCAGTACTTC
TRBJ1-6,TRBV4-1,-,-,CASSQVWVGPNSPLHF,TGCGCCAGCAGCCAAGTATGGGTAGGCCCCAATTCACCCCTCCACTTT
TRBJ2-3,TRBV4-1,TRBD2,-,CASSFSGRNTDTQYF,TGCGCCAGCAGCTTTAGCGGGAGAAACACAGATACGCAGTATTTT
TRBJ1-1,TRBV6-5,-,-,CASSYGQRNTEAFF,TGTGCCAGCAGTTACGGACAGAGGAACACTGAAGCTTTCTTT
TRBJ2-7,TRBV20-1,TRBD2,-,CSASLTSGGPYEQYF,TGCAGTGCTAGCCTGACTAGCGGAGGGCCCTACGAGCAGTACTTC
TRBJ2-1,TRBV24-1,TRBD2,few,CATSDQSLAENNEQFF,TGTGCCACCAGTGACCAATCACTAGCGGAAAACAATGAGCAGTTCTTC
TRBJ2-7,TRBV9,TRBD2,-,CASNREGPGEQYF,TGTGCCAGCAACCGGGAGGGCCCAGGGGAGCAGTACTTC
TRBJ1-6,TRBV10-3,-,-,CAIRRDTGSPLHF,TGTGCCATCAGGAGGGACACCGGCTCACCCCTCCACTTT